One and the same sample provided the 18 T cell receptor beta chains below, sequenced in a study of T cell responses to AZD1222 COVID-19 vaccine (dated by TCRdb to the early 2020s). The time point label for this specimen denotes: baseline before first vaccination. Receptor amplification or capture employed the immunoSEQ multiplex PCR assay. The immuneACCESS repertoire file appears here via TCRdb, limited to in-frame rearrangements. These files lack a portion of the clones; in checked studies, under half of the deficit traces to unresolved V genes, and the cause of the others is not known. The sample table lists roughly 120,000 clones, roughly nine tenths of them with a count of one. 4% to 5.5% of the sample lies in the top ten. Sequencing used peripheral blood, obtained on day 0 of AZD1222 vaccination. Source of these receptors: an adult in good health.

V gene TRBV19 combines with J gene TRBJ1-3, with a possible D match to TRBD1 (5 bases). Between the trimmed V and J ends, which lost 2 bases and 2 bases, there was a span of 10 bases. The CDR3 consists of 15 residues. Germline-derived CDR1 and CDR2 are LNHDA and SQIVND (reference sequence). Written as DNA, the CDR3 is TGTGCCAGTAGTATACAAAGGGGAACTGGAAACACCATATATTTT. Its protein product is CASSIQRGTGNTIYF. Complete variable domain (other parts from reference TRBV19 and TRBJ1-3): DGGITQSPKYLFRKEGQNVTLSCEQNLNHDAMYWYRQDPGQGLRLIYYSQIVNDFQKGDIAEGYSVSREKKESFPLTVTSAQKNPTAFYLCASSIQRGTGNTIYFGEGSWLTVV.

The J gene is TRBJ2-2, the V gene TRBV9; D might be TRBD2 (6 bases). CDR1 and CDR2 from the germline V gene are SGDLS and YYNGEE. The CDR3 consists of 17 residues. V lost 0 bases and J 2 bases, leaving 14 bases between the germline ends. The CDR3 DNA follows: TGTGCCAGCAGCGTAGCAACACTAGCTGGTAACACCGGGGAGCTGTTTTTT. Protein: CASSVATLAGNTGELFF.

This chain links TRBV5-1 with TRBJ2-1; 13 bases fit TRBD2. Germline CDR1 is SGHRS and CDR2 is YFSETQ. The CDR3 extends over 17 amino acids. V was pared by 0 bases and J by 2 bases, with 2 bases of the junction left unmatched. The CDR3 DNA follows: TGCGCCAGCAGCTTGGGACTAGCGGGGGGCGCCTACAATGAGCAGTTCTTC. Its translation is CASSLGLAGGAYNEQFF.

Concerning this clone: Other DNA sequences in the same sample also yield this CDR3. V usage is TRBV9 and J usage is TRBJ1-2, with a possible D match to TRBD1 (5 bases). The germline V and J ends were trimmed by 1 base and 2 bases, with 6 bases remaining between them. In germline, CDR1 is SGDLS, CDR2 YYNGEE. The CDR3 runs to 13 residues. In DNA, the CDR3 is TGTGCCAGCAGCGTACAGGGAAACTATGGCTACACCTTC. This translates into CASSVQGNYGYTF.

The V call is TRBV18, the J call TRBJ1-3; D unresolved. Trimming took 0 bases from V and 1 from J, leaving 4 bases between them. The CDR3 totals 14 residues. CDR1 and CDR2 (germline): KGHSH, LQKENI. For the CDR3, the DNA is TGTGCCAGCTCACCACCATTTTCTGGAAACACCATATATTTT. The encoded protein is CASSPPFSGNTIYF.

The rearrangement links TRBV29-1 to TRBJ1-2; 7 bases agree with TRBD1. V was clipped by 6 bases and J by 0 bases; unmatched bases: 10. Germline V gene lookup returns CDR1 SQVTM and CDR2 ANQGSEA. The CDR3 runs to 15 residues. CDR3 residues: CSVTTSTGTNYGYTF. CDR3 nucleotide sequence: TGCAGCGTGACCACTTCGACAGGGACTAACTATGGCTACACCTTC.

The gene calls are TRBV11-1 and TRBJ2-7; TRBD1 agrees at 7 bases. CDR1 and CDR2 from the germline V gene are SGHAT and FQDESV (reference sequence). CDR3 length: 15 residues. Trimming cost V 3 bases and J 0 bases; bases outside gene matches: 5. DNA for the CDR3: TGTGCCAGCAGCTTCACCACAGGGGCCTCCTACGAGCAGTACTTC. It specifies CASSFTTGASYEQYF.

The V gene is TRBV6-5, the J gene TRBJ2-7, with D uncertain. Germline V gene sequence: CDR1 MNHEY, CDR2 SVGAGI. The CDR3 is 15 residues long. Trimming removed 0 bases from V and 0 bases from J, with 9 bases in between. The CDR3 DNA reads as TGTGCCAGCAGTTACTCACCGTCCCCCTCCTACGAGCAGTACTTC. Translation gives CASSYSPSPSYEQYF.

The chain employs TRBV29-1 and TRBJ1-3; no clear D. The V gene lost 3 bases and the J gene lost 4 bases, with 13 bases spanning the gap. Germline CDR1 reads SQVTM; CDR2 reads ANQGSEA. The CDR3 covers 14 residues. DNA of the CDR3: TGCAGCGTTGAGGGCGGCTCGGGGGGAAACACCATATATTTT. It specifies CSVEGGSGGNTIYF. The full variable domain, in which reference TRBV29-1 and TRBJ1-3 provide the parts outside the CDR3, is SAVISQKPSRDICQRGTSLTIQCQVDSQVTMMFWYRQQPGQSLTLIATANQGSEATYESGFVIDKFPISRPNLTFSTLTVSNMSPEDSSIYLCSVEGGSGGNTIYFGEGSWLTVV.

V and J are TRBV10-3 and TRBJ2-3; D call uncertain. The V end lost 6 bases, the J end lost 0 bases, and 10 bases lay between the germline ends. This CDR3 is built from 14 residues. The germline V gene encodes CDR1 ENHRY and CDR2 SYGVKD. CDR3 in DNA: TGTGCCATCAGAGACTCACAGAGCACAGATACGCAGTATTTT. Its translation: CAIRDSQSTDTQYF.

This sequence joins TRBV5-1 and TRBJ2-7; 9 bases align to TRBD1. V shed 0 bases and J 5 bases; nucleotides not matched to a gene: 9. This CDR3 comprises 16 residues. Germline V CDR1 and CDR2: SGHRS, YFSETQ. The CDR3 bases are TGCGCCAGCAGCTTGGATTCGAGGACAGGGGTCCACGAGCAGTACTTC. Translated, it gives CASSLDSRTGVHEQYF. The entire variable domain, with the rest obtained from reference TRBV5-1 and TRBJ2-7, is as follows: KAGVTQTPRYLIKTRGQQVTLSCSPISGHRSVSWYQQTPGQGLQFLFEYFSETQRNKGNFPGRFSGRQFSNSRSEMNVSTLELGDSALYLCASSLDSRTGVHEQYFGPGTRLTVT.

The genes are TRBV5-1 and TRBJ2-7; weak D call: TRBD2 (6 bases). V lost 1 base and J lost 0, with 20 bases in between. The CDR3 is 18 residues long. Germline V CDR1 and CDR2: SGHRS, YFSETQ. CDR3 nucleotides: TGCGCCAGCAGCTTGTGGGGCGCGGGACGTTCCAGCTCCTACGAGCAGTACTTC. Translation: CASSLWGAGRSSSYEQYF.

The V call is TRBV6-1, the J call TRBJ1-1; unclear D gene. Germline values: CDR1 MNHNS, CDR2 SASEGT. The V end was cut by 0 bases, the J end by 3 bases, with 11 bases between. This CDR3 has 15 amino acids. The chain's CDR3 is CASSEAPNGYTEAFF. CDR3 sequence (DNA): TGTGCCAGCAGTGAAGCCCCCAACGGATACACTGAAGCTTTCTTT.

The chain links TRBV28 to TRBJ2-2; 12 nucleotides align to TRBD2. CDR1 is MDHEN and CDR2 is SYDVKM in the germline V gene. With V trimmed by 6 bases and J by 5 bases, 10 bases remained unmatched. The CDR3 is 17 residues long. For the CDR3, the DNA is TGTGCCAGCAGCCCCGGACTAGCGGGACTCCGAACCGGGGAGCTGTTTTTT. Translation gives CASSPGLAGLRTGELFF.

The rearrangement joins TRBV6-2 or TRBV6-3 to TRBJ1-3; D unclear. The CDR3 consists of 17 residues. V lost 6 bases to trimming and J lost 0 bases, with 18 bases between them. The V gene's germline CDR1 is MNHEY and CDR2 SVGEGT. CDR3 protein: CASRPHGLTSSGNTIYF. Written as DNA, the CDR3 is TGTGCCAGCAGGCCTCATGGTTTGACCAGCTCTGGAAACACCATATATTTT.

This chain links TRBV6-2 or TRBV6-3 with TRBJ2-1; weak D call: TRBD2 (5 bases). Trimming cost V 4 bases and J 12 bases, with 16 bases left between them. The CDR3 has 13 residues. Germline assignment: CDR1 MNHEY and CDR2 SVGEGT. The CDR3 DNA reads as TGTGCCAGCAGTTGGACTCCGGAGAGGTCGCAGTTCTTC. The encoded protein is CASSWTPERSQFF.

V and J are TRBV2 and TRBJ1-4; D is perhaps TRBD1 (5 bases). The V gene lost 8 bases and the J gene lost 3 bases, with 7 bases spanning the gap. Germline V CDR1 and CDR2: SNHLY, FYNNEI. The CDR3 consists of 12 residues. The CDR3 bases are TGTGCCAGCGGCAGGGCTAATGAAAAACTGTTTTTT. It codes for CASGRANEKLFF.

The chain combines TRBV6-5 with TRBJ2-7, with TRBD2 matching 9 bases. Germline V gene data show CDR1 as MNHEY and CDR2 as SVGAGI. CDR3 length equals 15 residues. Unmatched junction bases numbered 7, after V lost 6 bases and J lost 1 base. CDR3 nucleotides: TGTGCCAGCAGACTTAGCGGGGGACCGTCCTACGAGCAGTACTTC. Amino acids: CASRLSGGPSYEQYF.